The 14 T cell receptor beta chains reported below all come from one sample, sequenced in a study of blood T cell repertoires in COVID-19. Libraries were prepared by immunoSEQ multiplex PCR; TCRdb keeps only in-frame clonotypes and omits some of them. Found here are some 39,000 clones, approximately 86% of them singletons; the top ten hold about 4.8%. The sample comprised peripheral blood. The receptors come from a man aged 40-50 years with active COVID-19.

This sequence joins TRBV15 and TRBJ1-5, with 7 bases identical to TRBD1. The CDR3 has 18 residues. The germline V gene encodes CDR1 LNHNV and CDR2 YYDKDF (reference sequence). J lost 0 bases, V lost 0 bases, and 8 bases had no gene match. Here the CDR3 DNA reads TGTGCCACCAGCAGAGATTCTAATACAGGGGATAGCAATCAGCCCCAGCATTTT. This sequence encodes CATSRDSNTGDSNQPQHF.

This chain links TRBV3-1 (or the pseudogene TRBV3-2) with TRBJ2-7, with TRBD2 as a possible D gene (6 bases). The V end lost 5 bases, the J end lost 2 bases, and 19 bases lay between the germline ends. The CDR3 is 16 amino acids. Germline V gene lookup returns CDR1 LGHDT and CDR2 YNNKEL (reference sequence). The CDR3 region is CASSTSSALLPYEQYF. In DNA, the CDR3 is TGTGCCAGCAGCACCTCTAGCGCCCTTTTGCCCTACGAGCAGTACTTC.

The chain employs TRBV5-4 and TRBJ1-6; unclear D gene. V lost 2 bases and J lost 7, with 10 bases in between. CDR3 length: 14 residues. Per the germline V gene, CDR1 is SGHNT and CDR2 is YYREEE (reference sequence). In nucleotides, the CDR3 is TGTGCCAGCAGCTTACGGGTAGCCAATTCACCCCTCCACTTT. Translating it yields CASSLRVANSPLHF.

This clone appeared a few times. The gene calls are TRBV5-1 and TRBJ2-2; TRBD2 is a possible D gene (7 bases). Germline assignment: CDR1 SGHRS and CDR2 YFSETQ. Trimming left V 0 bases short and J 1 base short, with 10 bases between. There are 16 residues in the CDR3. This CDR3 is CASSLAGGQNTGELFF. The CDR3 nucleotides read TGCGCCAGCAGCTTGGCGGGGGGACAGAACACCGGGGAGCTGTTTTTT.

A single count supports this clone. The V gene is TRBV18, the J gene TRBJ2-7; 8 bases align to TRBD1. The CDR3 runs to 15 residues. V shed 6 bases and J 2 bases; nucleotides not matched to a gene: 9. Germline lookup yields CDR1 KGHSH and CDR2 LQKENI. The CDR3 bases are TGTGCCAGCTCCCGTAAGACAGGGGACACCTACGAGCAGTACTTC. It encodes CASSRKTGDTYEQYF.

The chain links TRBV6-5 to TRBJ2-5, with 9 positions matching TRBD2. This CDR3 has 15 residues. Germline V gives CDR1 MNHEY, CDR2 SVGAGI. J gave up 4 bases and V 11 bases, and 14 bases lay outside the gene matches. In nucleotides, the CDR3 is TGTGCCTCGCGGGCGGGGGGGCCAGGCGGAGAGACCCAGTACTTC. As protein: CASRAGGPGGETQYF.

The V call is TRBV24-1, the J call TRBJ2-1, with 11 bases identical to TRBD2. The V gene's germline CDR1 is KGHDR and CDR2 SFDVKD. The CDR3 spans 16 residues. The V gene end was trimmed by 6 bases and the J gene end by 8 bases; junction bases not matched to a gene: 11. CDR3 nucleotides: TGTGCCACCAGTTTCTCCCTAGCGGGAGGAACGTATGAGCAGTTCTTC. It translates to CATSFSLAGGTYEQFF.

The rearrangement links TRBV18 to TRBJ1-1; D not resolved. The CDR3 runs 11 residues. The germline V gene has CDR1 KGHSH and CDR2 LQKENI. Trimming took off 3 bases at V and 8 bases at J, with 7 bases between the two ends. Written as DNA, the CDR3 is TGTGCCAGCTCACCCACCAGGGAAGCTTTCTTT. It translates to CASSPTREAFF.

This chain connects TRBV9 to TRBJ1-3; D is possibly TRBD1 (6 bases). V lost 3 bases to trimming and J lost 2 bases, with 15 bases between them. Germline CDR1 SGDLS, CDR2 YYNGEE. The CDR3 extends over 16 amino acids. Here the CDR3 reads CASSAQQGYTGNTIYF. DNA of the CDR3: TGTGCCAGCAGCGCTCAACAGGGATATACTGGAAACACCATATATTTT.

The rearrangement joins TRBV10-1 to TRBJ2-2; no clear D gene. Per the germline V gene, CDR1 is WNHNN and CDR2 is SYGVQD (reference sequence). This CDR3 spans 12 amino acids. V lost 5 bases to trimming and J lost 7 bases, with 8 bases between them. In nucleotides, the CDR3 is TGCGCCAGCAGTCACCGGGTCGGGGAGCTGTTTTTT. Amino acids: CASSHRVGELFF.

This clone was seen just once. This rearrangement joins TRBV6-2 or TRBV6-3 to TRBJ2-1; 10 bases align to TRBD2. This CDR3 comprises 16 residues. In germline, CDR1 is MNHEY, CDR2 SVGEGT. V lost 2 bases, J lost 9 bases, and 10 bases stayed unmatched. CDR3 loop: CASSYPSGRTRTEQFF. The CDR3 nucleotides read TGTGCCAGCAGTTACCCTAGCGGGAGAACGAGGACTGAGCAGTTCTTC.

This clone came up once. The chain employs TRBV5-1 and TRBJ1-3; TRBD1 matches at 7 bases. V lost 0 bases, J lost 1 base, and 1 base stayed unmatched. This CDR3 has 15 amino acids. Germline V CDR1 and CDR2: SGHRS, YFSETQ. The CDR3 sequence: CASSLATGSGNTIYF. The CDR3 DNA follows: TGCGCCAGCAGCTTGGCGACAGGGTCTGGAAACACCATATATTTT. Looking up the rest from reference TRBV5-1 and TRBJ1-3 gives the full variable domain: KAGVTQTPRYLIKTRGQQVTLSCSPISGHRSVSWYQQTPGQGLQFLFEYFSETQRNKGNFPGRFSGRQFSNSRSEMNVSTLELGDSALYLCASSLATGSGNTIYFGEGSWLTVV.

The rearrangement uses TRBV19 and TRBJ2-5; 12 bases align to TRBD2. Germline CDR1 is LNHDA and CDR2 is SQIVND (reference sequence). The CDR3 totals 16 residues. V was clipped by 3 bases and J by 5 bases; unmatched bases: 7. The CDR3 region is CASSISSGRGGETQYF. The CDR3 DNA is TGTGCCAGTAGTATCTCTAGCGGGAGGGGAGGTGAGACCCAGTACTTC.

The chain employs TRBV1 and TRBJ2-3; TRBD2, the table's D call, lacks a check against the DNA. TRBV1 is recorded as a pseudogene. CDR3 length equals 18 residues. CDR3: CTSSHAKRGLPSTDTQYF. CDR3 nucleotides: TGCACCAGCAGCCACGCGAAACGGGGACTACCTAGCACAGATACGCAGTATTTT.